The clone carrying this TCR beta chain came up a few times. This record comes from a study of blood T cell repertoires in COVID-19. Study context: Samples representing acute and convalescent COVID-19 were sourced from the United States, Italy and Spain.

CDR1 SGHRS and CDR2 YFSETQ come from the germline V gene. J was trimmed by 0 bases and V by 1 base; bases with no gene match: 0. The CDR3 extends over 15 amino acids. In the study's own analysis: From reference gene primer amplification, estimates of nucleated cell counts were derived. The data were produced by immunoSEQ multiplex PCR, yet TCRdb's version contains in-frame clones alone and is incomplete. The V and J calls and clone size come from that table; D and trimming were worked out from the DNA. The table lists 300,000 to 450,000 clones, approximately 81% of them singletons. The chain combines TRBV5-1 with TRBJ2-2, with 7 positions matching TRBD1. Material for sequencing was peripheral blood. This receptor was taken from a woman aged 18-29 years with acute or convalescent COVID-19. CDR3 nucleotides: TGCGCCAGCAGCTTGCAGGGGGCGAACACCGGGGAGCTGTTTTTT. Its translation is CASSLQGANTGELFF.